This T cell receptor beta chain came from a study of blood T cell repertoires in COVID-19. Sequencing used immunoSEQ multiplex PCR; TCRdb keeps in-frame clones, though not all of them. The sample has roughly 230,000 clones; about 80% are singletons. Sequencing was performed on peripheral blood. This receptor was taken from a man aged 50-60 years with active or convalescent COVID-19.

CDR3 loop: CASSYPSGGPNSPLHF. The CDR3 nucleotides read TGTGCCAGCAGTTACCCGAGCGGGGGCCCTAATTCACCCCTCCACTTT. The chain employs TRBV6-5 and TRBJ1-6, with a possible D match to TRBD1 (6 bases). This CDR3 spans 16 amino acids. Germline lookup yields CDR1 MNHEY and CDR2 SVGAGI. V dropped 2 bases and J dropped 6 bases, with 14 bases sitting between them.